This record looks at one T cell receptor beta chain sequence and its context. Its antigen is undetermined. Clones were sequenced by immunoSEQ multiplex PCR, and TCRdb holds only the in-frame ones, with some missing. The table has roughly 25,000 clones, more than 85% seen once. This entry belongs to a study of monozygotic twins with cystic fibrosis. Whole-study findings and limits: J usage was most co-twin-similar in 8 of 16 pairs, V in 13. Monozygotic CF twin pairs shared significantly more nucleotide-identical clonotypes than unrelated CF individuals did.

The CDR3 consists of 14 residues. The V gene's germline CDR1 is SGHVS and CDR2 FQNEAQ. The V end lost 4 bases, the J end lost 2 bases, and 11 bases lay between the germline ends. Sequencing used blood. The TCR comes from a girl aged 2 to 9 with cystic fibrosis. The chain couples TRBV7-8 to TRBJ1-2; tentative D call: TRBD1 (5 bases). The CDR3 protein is CASSSGTGNYGYTF. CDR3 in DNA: TGTGCCAGCAGCTCCGGGACGGGCAACTATGGCTACACCTTC.